This T cell receptor beta chain is from a study of blood T cells in healthy people across ages (dated by TCRdb to between 2015 and 2017). About the full investigation: In model experiments, template switching captured about one uniquely barcoded TCR beta cDNA molecule for every two T cells. Age-related changes in TCR beta repertoire diversity were measured in the study by deep sequencing normalized with unique cDNA molecular identifiers. Donors were grouped into four age groups: young (average about 15 years), middle-aged (39), aged (approximately 58) and long-lived (roughly 80). To avoid experimental bias, donors of different ages were distributed randomly across sequencing lanes. Using the same blood draw, the study looked at two additional independent replicas of 1 million unique cDNA reads for two donors, one aged 18 to 30 and the other aged 80 or older.

As for this clonotype: What this receptor recognizes is not known. Its ends do not fully match the called genes, so a read error is possible.

The paper's findings and limits, for the study overall: As age increased, observed TCR beta diversity per million T cells dropped in a roughly linear way, and a significant reduction was already evident by age around 41. Because profiling used bulk unsorted PBMCs, naive and antigen-experienced compartments could not be compared conclusively. Donor CMV infection status was unknown, potentially confounding age-related changes in expanded clonotypes. Estimates of total diversity from one million sequenced T cells were regarded as lower bounds and underestimates. The percentage of naive T cells measured by flow cytometry correlated strongly with observed TCR beta diversity. Compared with the aged group, the long-lived group had more naive CD4+ T cells, fewer expanded clones and increased TCR diversity, suggesting age selection.

To prepare the library, 5' RACE was applied. The listed sequencing device is Illumina HiSeq 2500. A second about 7 to 12 cycle PCR used a sample-barcoded 5' primer and a J-beta primer mix. Each TCR beta cDNA molecule received a unique molecular identifier from a template-switch 5' adaptor carrying 12 random nucleotides. At least 2.5 million CDR3-containing paired-end reads were obtained from each sample. All of the RNA was converted into first-strand cDNA using the Mint cDNA synthesis kit, with a TRBC-specific oligonucleotide serving as the primer. Following uracil-DNA glycosylase treatment, all cDNA underwent a first 18-cycle PCR with the universal primers M1SS and BC2_uni_R. In the paper's pipeline: For normalization, 1 million high-quality reads, each with a distinct molecular identifier, were randomly selected from each sample. Instead of being binned into consensus sequences, reads with shared molecular identifiers were discarded. MiTCR, with a Q25 quality threshold and the strictest error-elimination algorithm, was used for CDR3 identification, clonotype clustering and error correction. Lower-bound total TCR beta diversity was estimated with a nonparametric unseen species model using Euler transformation. TCRdb's own reprocessing of the public reads used fastp at Q25 and MiXCR and kept productive beta chains. For every CDR3 protein sequence, its rows merge into one entry that carries the most common genes and DNA. The V and J calls reflect TCRdb's pipeline rather than the authors' work. The sample table lists roughly 640,000 distinct CDR3 sequences, around 31% of them with a count of one. 15% to 19% of the sample is in the top ten clones.

Systemically healthy Caucasian individuals from Russia, around 39 in total and aged roughly 6 to 100 years, were included as donors. Each donor gave roughly 11 milliliters of peripheral blood, drawn into EDTA-treated Vacutainer tubes. Ficoll-Paque density-gradient centrifugation was used to isolate PBMCs, with at least 7 million per sample. Total RNA was extracted from PBMCs with Trizol reagent, with at least 5 micrograms obtained per sample. For every donor, flow cytometry on a PBMC aliquot measured the percentage of naive CD45RAhigh/CD27high T cells. The germline V gene supplies CDR1 SQVTM and CDR2 ANQGSEA. The CDR3, cysteine through phenylalanine, is 12 amino acids long. Just CDR3 DNA is preserved here, 36 bases in frame from base 1.

Sequenced input: blood. The rearrangement combines TRBV29-1 with TRBJ2-6; D gene: possibly TRBD1, on 5 matching bases. The receptor was derived from a woman older than 75 in good health. The CDR3 region has the sequence CSVTSGANVLAF. The sequenced DNA: TGCAGCGTTACTTCTGGGGCCAACGTCCTGGCTTTC.